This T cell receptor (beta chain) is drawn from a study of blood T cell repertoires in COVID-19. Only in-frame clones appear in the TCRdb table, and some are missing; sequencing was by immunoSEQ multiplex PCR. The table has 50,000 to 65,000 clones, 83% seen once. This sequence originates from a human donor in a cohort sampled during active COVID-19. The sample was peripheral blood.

CDR3 sequence (DNA): TGCGCCAGCAGCGATCCAGGGGGACGGGGCACTGAAGCTTTCTTT. Translating it yields CASSDPGGRGTEAFF. V and J are TRBV5-1 and TRBJ1-1; 7 bases agree with TRBD1. J lost 4 bases, V lost 4 bases, and 10 bases had no gene match. CDR1 is SGHRS and CDR2 is YFSETQ in the germline V gene. This CDR3 has 15 residues.